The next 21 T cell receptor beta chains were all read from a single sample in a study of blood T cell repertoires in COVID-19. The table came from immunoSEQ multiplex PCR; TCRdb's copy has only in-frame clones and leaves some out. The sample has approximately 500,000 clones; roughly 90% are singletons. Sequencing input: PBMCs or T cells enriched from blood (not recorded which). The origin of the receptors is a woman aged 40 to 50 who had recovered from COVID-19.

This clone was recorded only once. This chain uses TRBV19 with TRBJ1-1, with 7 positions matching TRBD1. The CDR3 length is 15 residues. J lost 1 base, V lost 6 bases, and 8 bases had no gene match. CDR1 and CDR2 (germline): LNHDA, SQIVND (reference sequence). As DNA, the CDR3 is TGTGCCAGTAGCCTCCTCGGGACAGCGAACACTGAAGCTTTCTTT. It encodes CASSLLGTANTEAFF. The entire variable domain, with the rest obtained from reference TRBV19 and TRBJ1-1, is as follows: DGGITQSPKYLFRKEGQNVTLSCEQNLNHDAMYWYRQDPGQGLRLIYYSQIVNDFQKGDIAEGYSVSREKKESFPLTVTSAQKNPTAFYLCASSLLGTANTEAFFGQGTRLTVV.

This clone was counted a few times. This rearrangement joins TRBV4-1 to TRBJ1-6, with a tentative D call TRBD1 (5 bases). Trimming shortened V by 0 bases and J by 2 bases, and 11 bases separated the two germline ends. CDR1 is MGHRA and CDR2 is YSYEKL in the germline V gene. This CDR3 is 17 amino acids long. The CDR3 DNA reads TGCGCCAGCAGCCAAGATCGTATAGGGGCCTATAATTCACCCCTCCACTTT. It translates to CASSQDRIGAYNSPLHF.

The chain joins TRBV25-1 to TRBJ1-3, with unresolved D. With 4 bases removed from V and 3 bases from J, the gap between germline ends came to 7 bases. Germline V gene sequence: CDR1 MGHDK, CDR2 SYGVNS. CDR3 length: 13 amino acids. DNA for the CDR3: TGTGCCAGCAGTGTCTCCGGTGGAAACACCATATATTTT. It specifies CASSVSGGNTIYF. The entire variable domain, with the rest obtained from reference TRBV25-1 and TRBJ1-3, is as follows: EADIYQTPRYLVIGTGKKITLECSQTMGHDKMYWYQQDPGMELHLIHYSYGVNSTEKGDLSSESTVSRIRTEHFPLTLESARPSHTSQYLCASSVSGGNTIYFGEGSWLTVV.

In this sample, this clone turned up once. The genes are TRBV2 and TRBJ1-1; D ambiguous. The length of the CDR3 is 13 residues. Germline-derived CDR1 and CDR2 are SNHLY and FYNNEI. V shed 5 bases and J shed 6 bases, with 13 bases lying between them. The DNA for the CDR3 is TGTGCCAGCAGTAATCGGGTGGGAGCTGAAGCTTTCTTT. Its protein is CASSNRVGAEAFF.

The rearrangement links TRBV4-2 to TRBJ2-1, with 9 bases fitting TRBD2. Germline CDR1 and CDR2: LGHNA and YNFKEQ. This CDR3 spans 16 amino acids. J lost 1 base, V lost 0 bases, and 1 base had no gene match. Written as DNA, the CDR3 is TGTGCCAGCAGCCAAGACCTAGCGGGATCCTACAATGAGCAGTTCTTC. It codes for CASSQDLAGSYNEQFF.

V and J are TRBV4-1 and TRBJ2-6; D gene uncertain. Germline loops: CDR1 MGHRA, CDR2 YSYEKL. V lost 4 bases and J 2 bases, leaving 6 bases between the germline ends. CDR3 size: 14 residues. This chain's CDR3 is CASSPLPGANVLTF. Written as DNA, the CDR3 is TGCGCCAGCAGCCCCCTCCCTGGGGCCAACGTCCTGACTTTC.

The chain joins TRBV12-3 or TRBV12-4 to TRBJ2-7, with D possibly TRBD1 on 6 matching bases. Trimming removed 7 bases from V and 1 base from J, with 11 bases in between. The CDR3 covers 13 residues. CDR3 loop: CASTSGTSYEQYF. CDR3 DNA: TGTGCCAGCACCTCGGGGACATCCTACGAGCAGTACTTC.

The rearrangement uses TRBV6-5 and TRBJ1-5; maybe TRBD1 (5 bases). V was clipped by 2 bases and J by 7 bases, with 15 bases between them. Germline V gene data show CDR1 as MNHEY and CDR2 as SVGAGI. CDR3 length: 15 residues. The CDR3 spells CASSYTHPQGQPQHF. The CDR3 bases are TGTGCCAGCAGTTACACCCATCCCCAGGGCCAGCCCCAGCATTTT.

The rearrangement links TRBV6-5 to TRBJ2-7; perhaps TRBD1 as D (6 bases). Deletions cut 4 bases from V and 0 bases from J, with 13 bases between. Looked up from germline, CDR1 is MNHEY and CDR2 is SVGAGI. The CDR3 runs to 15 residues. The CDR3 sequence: CASSFDRRSSYEQYF. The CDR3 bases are TGTGCCAGCAGTTTCGACAGGAGGAGCTCCTACGAGCAGTACTTC.

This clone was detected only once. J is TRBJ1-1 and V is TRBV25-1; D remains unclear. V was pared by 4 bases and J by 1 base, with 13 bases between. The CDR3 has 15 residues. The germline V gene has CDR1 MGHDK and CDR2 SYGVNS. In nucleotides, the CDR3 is TGTGCCAGCAGTGCCCTTTGGGCCGGGAACACTGAAGCTTTCTTT. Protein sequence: CASSALWAGNTEAFF.

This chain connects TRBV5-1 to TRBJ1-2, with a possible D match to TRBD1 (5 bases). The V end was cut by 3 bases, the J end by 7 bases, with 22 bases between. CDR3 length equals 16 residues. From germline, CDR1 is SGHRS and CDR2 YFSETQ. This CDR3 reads CASSSRTRGEAIGYTF. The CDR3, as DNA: TGCGCCAGCAGCTCGAGGACAAGGGGCGAGGCAATTGGCTACACCTTC.

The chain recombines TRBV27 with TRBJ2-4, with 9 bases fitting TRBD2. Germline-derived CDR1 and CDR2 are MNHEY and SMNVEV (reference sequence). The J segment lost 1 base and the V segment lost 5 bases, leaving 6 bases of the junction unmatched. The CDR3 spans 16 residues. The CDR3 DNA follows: TGTGCCAGCAGTCCCCTAGCGGGACTTGCCAAAAACATTCAGTACTTC. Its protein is CASSPLAGLAKNIQYF.

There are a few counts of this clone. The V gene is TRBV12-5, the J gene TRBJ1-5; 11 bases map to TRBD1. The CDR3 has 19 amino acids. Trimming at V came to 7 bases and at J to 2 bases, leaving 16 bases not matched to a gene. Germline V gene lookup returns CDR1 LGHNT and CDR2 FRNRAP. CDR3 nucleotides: TGTGCTAGTGCCCTACCCGGACAGGGGGCTCCTATTGGCAATCAGCCCCAGCATTTT. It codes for CASALPGQGAPIGNQPQHF.

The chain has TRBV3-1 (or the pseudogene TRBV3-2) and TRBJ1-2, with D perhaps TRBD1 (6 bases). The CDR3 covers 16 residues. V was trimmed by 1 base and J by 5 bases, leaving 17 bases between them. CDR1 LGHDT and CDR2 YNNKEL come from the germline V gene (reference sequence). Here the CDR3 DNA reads TGTGCCAGCAGCCAAGGGTTGCAGGGGAAGGTATATGGCTACACCTTC. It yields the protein CASSQGLQGKVYGYTF.

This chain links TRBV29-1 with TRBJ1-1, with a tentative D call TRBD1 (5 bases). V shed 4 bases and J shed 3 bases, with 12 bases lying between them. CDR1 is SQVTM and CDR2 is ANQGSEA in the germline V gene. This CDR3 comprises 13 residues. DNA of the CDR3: TGCAGCGTTGCTTGGGGCGCGGACACTGAAGCTTTCTTT. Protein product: CSVAWGADTEAFF.

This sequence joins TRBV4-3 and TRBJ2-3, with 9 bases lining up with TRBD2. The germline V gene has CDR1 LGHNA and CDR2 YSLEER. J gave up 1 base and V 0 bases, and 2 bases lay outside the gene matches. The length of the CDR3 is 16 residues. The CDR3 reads CASSQELAGRTDTQYF. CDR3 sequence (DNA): TGCGCCAGCAGCCAAGAACTAGCGGGTCGCACAGATACGCAGTATTTT.

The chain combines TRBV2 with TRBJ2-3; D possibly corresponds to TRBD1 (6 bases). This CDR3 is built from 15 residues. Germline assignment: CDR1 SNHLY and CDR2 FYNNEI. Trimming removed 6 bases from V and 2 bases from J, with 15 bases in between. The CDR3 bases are TGTGCCAGCAGGGGACAACAGGAGTACACAGATACGCAGTATTTT. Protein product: CASRGQQEYTDTQYF.

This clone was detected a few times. The chain's CDR3 is CASSQGTGGGGYTF. The CDR3 nucleotides are TGTGCCAGCAGCCAAGGTACAGGGGGCGGTGGCTACACCTTC. The chain couples TRBV3-1 (or the pseudogene TRBV3-2) to TRBJ1-2; 9 bases line up with TRBD1. CDR3 size: 14 residues. Germline CDR1 reads LGHDT; CDR2 reads YNNKEL (reference sequence). The V and J ends lost 1 base and 7 bases, in that order; junction bases with no gene match: 4.

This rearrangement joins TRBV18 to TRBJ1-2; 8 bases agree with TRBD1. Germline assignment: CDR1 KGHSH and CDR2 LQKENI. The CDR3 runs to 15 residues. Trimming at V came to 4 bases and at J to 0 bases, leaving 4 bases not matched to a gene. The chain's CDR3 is CASSLTGDSNYGYTF. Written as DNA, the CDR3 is TGTGCCAGCTCACTGACAGGGGACTCTAACTATGGCTACACCTTC.

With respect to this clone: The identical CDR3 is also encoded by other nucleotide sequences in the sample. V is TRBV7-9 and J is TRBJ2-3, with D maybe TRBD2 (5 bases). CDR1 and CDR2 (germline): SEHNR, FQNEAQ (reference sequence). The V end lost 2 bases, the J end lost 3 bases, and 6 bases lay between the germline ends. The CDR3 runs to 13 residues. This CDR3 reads CASSLRETDTQYF. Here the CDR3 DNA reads TGTGCCAGCAGCTTAAGGGAGACAGATACGCAGTATTTT.

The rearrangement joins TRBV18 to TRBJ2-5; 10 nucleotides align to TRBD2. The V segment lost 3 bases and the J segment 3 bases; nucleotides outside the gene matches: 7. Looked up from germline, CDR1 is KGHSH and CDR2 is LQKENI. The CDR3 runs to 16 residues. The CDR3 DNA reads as TGTGCCAGCTCACCCCCTTCTAGCGGGAGAGAAGAGACCCAGTACTTC. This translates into CASSPPSSGREETQYF.